Below are 21 T cell receptor beta chains sequenced from a single sample in a study of blood T cell repertoires in COVID-19. Method: immunoSEQ multiplex PCR; TCRdb's copy keeps in-frame clones and lacks some. The sample gives 250,000 to 300,000 clones, about nine tenths of which show up once; about 12% is in the top ten. Sequenced sample: peripheral blood. Every receptor here comes from a woman aged 30 to 39 with COVID-19, enrolled during active disease.

The V call is TRBV5-1, the J call TRBJ2-5; 9 bases agree with TRBD1. Germline CDR1 is SGHRS and CDR2 is YFSETQ. V gave up 0 bases and J gave up 2 bases; unmatched junction bases: 5. There are 16 residues in the CDR3. CDR3 sequence reads: CASSLAVGQGQETQYF. CDR3 coding DNA: TGCGCCAGCAGCTTGGCCGTTGGACAGGGGCAAGAGACCCAGTACTTC.

This rearrangement joins TRBV18 to TRBJ2-7; the D gene is possibly TRBD1 (7 bases). Trimming took 4 bases from V and 3 from J, leaving 16 bases between them. The CDR3 sequence is 15 residues long. Germline V gene sequence: CDR1 KGHSH, CDR2 LQKENI. The CDR3 loop is CASSLSGGPYYEQYF. As DNA, the CDR3 is TGTGCCAGCTCACTATCAGGGGGGCCCTACTACGAGCAGTACTTC.

CDR3 region: CASSPPEGRRGTDTQYF. CDR3 DNA: TGTGCCAGCAGCCCTCCAGAGGGTCGGCGGGGAACAGATACGCAGTATTTT. This chain uses TRBV5-4 with TRBJ2-3, with D perhaps matching TRBD2 (6 bases). The V and J ends lost 4 bases and 3 bases respectively, with 21 bases between them. Germline CDR1 SGHNT, CDR2 YYREEE (reference sequence). This CDR3 region has 17 residues.

The rearrangement uses TRBV19 and TRBJ2-5; 13 nucleotides agree with TRBD2. Per germline, CDR1 LNHDA and CDR2 SQIVND (reference sequence). This CDR3 is 17 amino acids long. Unmatched junction bases numbered 9, after V lost 5 bases and J lost 3 bases. CDR3 DNA: TGTGCCAGTAGTCCAGGACTAGCGGGGGTGGTTGAAGAGACCCAGTACTTC. Protein product: CASSPGLAGVVEETQYF.

The J gene is TRBJ2-3, the V gene TRBV9, with 8 bases that match TRBD2. After removal of 4 bases from V and 4 bases from J, the junction contained 5 bases not matched to a gene. From germline, CDR1 is SGDLS and CDR2 YYNGEE. The CDR3 runs 14 residues. The CDR3 DNA sequence: TGTGCCAGCAGCTTGCGAGCGGGGGCAGATACGCAGTATTTT. Residues: CASSLRAGADTQYF.

A word on this clone: The same CDR3 is also encoded by other DNA sequences in this sample. The rearrangement joins TRBV4-2 to TRBJ2-5; TRBD2 agrees at 12 bases. The V gene's germline CDR1 is LGHNA and CDR2 YNFKEQ. Trimming at V came to 4 bases and at J to 1 base, leaving 4 bases not matched to a gene. CDR3 length: 16 residues. CDR3 protein: CASSRGTSGFQETQYF. Written as DNA, the CDR3 is TGTGCCAGCAGCCGAGGGACTAGCGGGTTCCAAGAGACCCAGTACTTC.

This rearrangement joins TRBV6-6 to TRBJ1-2, with 8 bases that match TRBD1. CDR3 size: 14 residues. With 0 bases clipped from V and 6 bases from J, the junction kept 3 bases outside the gene matches. CDR1 is MNHNY, CDR2 SVGAGI, per germline (reference sequence). CDR3 DNA sequence: TGTGCCAGCAGTTACTCCGGGACAGGCAATGGCTACACCTTC. Residues: CASSYSGTGNGYTF.

CDR3 in amino acids: CASSDPADTQYF. CDR3 nucleotide sequence: TGTGCCAGCAGTGACCCCGCAGATACGCAGTATTTT. The chain links TRBV2 to TRBJ2-3; D gene uncertain. Germline CDR1 SNHLY, CDR2 FYNNEI. Trimming left V 3 bases short and J 4 bases short, with 5 bases between. The CDR3 has 12 amino acids.

This clone was detected only once. The CDR3 region is CASRPTGIGSYNEQFF. CDR3 coding DNA: TGTGCCAGCAGGCCCACAGGAATAGGCTCCTACAATGAGCAGTTCTTC. The V and J genes are TRBV14 and TRBJ2-1, with D perhaps matching TRBD1 (5 bases). CDR1 is SGHDN and CDR2 is FVKESK in the germline V gene. V lost 6 bases and J lost 0, with 15 bases in between. The length of the CDR3 is 16 residues.

V is TRBV14 and J is TRBJ2-4; D may be TRBD2 (5 bases). The V and J ends lost 0 bases and 3 bases respectively, with 12 bases between them. CDR1 is SGHDN, CDR2 FVKESK, per germline. This CDR3 has 16 residues. This chain's CDR3 is CASSQDATTYKNIQYF. CDR3 sequence (DNA): TGTGCCAGCAGCCAAGACGCGACTACCTACAAAAACATTCAGTACTTC.

The genes are TRBV10-1 and TRBJ2-2, with D uncertain. The CDR3 runs to 13 residues. CDR1 is WNHNN and CDR2 is SYGVQD in the germline V gene (reference sequence). Trimming pared 7 bases from V and 7 bases from J, leaving 13 bases between. CDR3 DNA: TGCGCCAGCAACGAGCCTTATAGCGGGGAGCTGTTTTTT. It is translated as CASNEPYSGELFF.

This clone occurred once. The chain carries TRBV3-1 (or the pseudogene TRBV3-2) and TRBJ2-2; TRBD2 is a possible D gene (5 bases). Germline loops: CDR1 LGHDT, CDR2 YNNKEL (reference sequence). The CDR3 totals 16 residues. V was clipped by 3 bases and J by 7 bases, with 18 bases between them. The DNA for the CDR3 is TGTGCCAGCAGCCAGGCTATTAGCGCTTGGAGCGGGGAGCTGTTTTTT. Its translation is CASSQAISAWSGELFF.

The rearrangement uses TRBV6-2 or TRBV6-3 and TRBJ2-1, with 8 bases identical to TRBD2. CDR3 length: 18 amino acids. After removal of 6 bases from V and 7 bases from J, the junction contained 20 bases not matched to a gene. CDR1 is MNHEY and CDR2 is SVGEGT in the germline V gene. CDR3 in DNA: TGTGCCAGCAGCCAAAGGTCGTGGGCCACTAGCGGCGGGAATGAGCAGTTCTTC. Residues: CASSQRSWATSGGNEQFF.

V usage is TRBV6-1 and J usage is TRBJ2-3, with 14 nucleotides matching TRBD2. This CDR3 region has 16 residues. The junction had 6 bases not matched to a gene; V was cut back by 4 bases and J by 6 bases. The germline V gene encodes CDR1 MNHNS and CDR2 SASEGT. DNA for the CDR3: TGTGCCAGCAGTGTGACTAGCGGGGGGGGATGGGATACGCAGTATTTT. As protein: CASSVTSGGGWDTQYF.

The chain is built from TRBV20-1 and TRBJ1-4; D is ambiguous. The V end lost 3 bases, the J end lost 0 bases, and 17 bases lay between the germline ends. Germline assignment: CDR1 DFQATT and CDR2 SNEGSKA (reference sequence). CDR3 size: 17 residues. The CDR3 coding sequence is TGCAGTGCTAGTATTTGGGCAGCGGCTGCAACTAATGAAAAACTGTTTTTT. Translated: CSASIWAAAATNEKLFF.

This clone was observed once. The gene calls are TRBV2 and TRBJ2-7, with D unresolved. The germline V gene has CDR1 SNHLY and CDR2 FYNNEI. CDR3 length: 13 residues. Deletions cut 3 bases from V and 1 base from J, with 7 bases between. The CDR3 region has the DNA TGTGCCAGCAGTGAGGGCGTATCCTACGAGCAGTACTTC. Amino acid sequence: CASSEGVSYEQYF.

This chain joins TRBV19 and TRBJ1-5; 9 bases align to TRBD1. The CDR3 runs to 12 residues. V lost 10 bases to trimming and J lost 6 bases; unmatched junction nucleotides: 4. Germline V gives CDR1 LNHDA, CDR2 SQIVND (reference sequence). CDR3: CATGQGVQPQHF. CDR3 bases: TGTGCCACGGGACAGGGAGTTCAGCCCCAGCATTTT.

The CDR3 sequence: CASSFTRPGQAPEALHF. CDR3 in DNA: TGTGCCAGCAGCTTTACCAGACCGGGACAGGCCCCGGAGGCCCTCCACTTT. This chain links TRBV7-9 with TRBJ1-6; the match to TRBD1 covers 8 bases. CDR1 and CDR2 from the germline V gene are SEHNR and FQNEAQ (reference sequence). This CDR3 has 17 amino acids. V trimming: 3 bases; J trimming: 14 bases; junction bases outside the gene matches: 18.

The V and J genes are TRBV5-4 and TRBJ1-2, with TRBD1 matching 8 bases. The germline V gene has CDR1 SGHNT and CDR2 YYREEE (reference sequence). The CDR3 runs to 16 residues. Trimming removed 5 bases from V and 8 bases from J; junction bases left unmatched: 17. CDR3 amino acids: CASRLTGGSISGGYTF. The CDR3 DNA reads as TGTGCCAGCAGGCTAACAGGGGGATCGATTTCGGGCGGCTACACCTTC.

The rearrangement links TRBV19 to TRBJ2-7; unclear D gene. Germline V gene sequence: CDR1 LNHDA, CDR2 SQIVND (reference sequence). There are 12 residues in the CDR3. V lost 5 bases and J lost 5, with 10 bases in between. CDR3 DNA: TGTGCCAGTAGTCCCAGACAAGACGAGCAGTACTTC. This codes for CASSPRQDEQYF.

The J gene is TRBJ2-7, the V gene TRBV27; 12 nucleotides match TRBD1. V shed 5 bases, J shed 6 bases, and the junction held 14 bases outside the gene matches. The CDR3 is 17 residues long. The germline V gene encodes CDR1 MNHEY and CDR2 SMNVEV (reference sequence). The CDR3 nucleotides are TGTGCCAGCAGTCCCCAAAACTACGGGACAGGGGGCTTCGAGCAGTACTTC. Its protein product is CASSPQNYGTGGFEQYF.